This T cell receptor beta chain was recovered during a study of CD8+CD57+ T cells in acquired aplastic anemia. Across the whole study: Average DNA yield from sorted CD4+ and CD8+ cells was approximately 3 ug.

Per germline, CDR1 LNHDA and CDR2 SQIVND (reference sequence). The CDR3 runs to 17 residues. Genomic DNA served as template for TCR beta VDJ and CDR3 profiling. MiXCR, run by TCRdb on the reads, gives a single entry per CDR3 protein. The sample includes roughly 80,000 distinct CDR3 sequences, roughly 72% of them seen just once. With respect to this clonotype: Its specificity is not known. The junction shows a germline mismatch at one end, possibly a read error.

General study results and limits: Sharing between patients and controls was observed for some 27 CD8+ CDR3 sequences. Levels of CD8+ Simpson's diversity were not significantly distinct in patients versus controls.

Selection for sequencing was limited to patients who had shown CD8+CD57+ cell expansion by flow cytometry. Sequencing was performed on sorted CD4+, CD8+, or CD8+CD57+ T cells (not recorded which) from PBMCs. V is TRBV19 and J is TRBJ1-2, with D unresolved. This TCR was recovered from a human donor with aplastic anemia. CDR3 protein: CASSTSEWRPANYGYTF. CDR3 in DNA: TGTGCCAGTAGCACCTCAGAGTGGAGGCCAGCTAACTATGGATACACCTTC.